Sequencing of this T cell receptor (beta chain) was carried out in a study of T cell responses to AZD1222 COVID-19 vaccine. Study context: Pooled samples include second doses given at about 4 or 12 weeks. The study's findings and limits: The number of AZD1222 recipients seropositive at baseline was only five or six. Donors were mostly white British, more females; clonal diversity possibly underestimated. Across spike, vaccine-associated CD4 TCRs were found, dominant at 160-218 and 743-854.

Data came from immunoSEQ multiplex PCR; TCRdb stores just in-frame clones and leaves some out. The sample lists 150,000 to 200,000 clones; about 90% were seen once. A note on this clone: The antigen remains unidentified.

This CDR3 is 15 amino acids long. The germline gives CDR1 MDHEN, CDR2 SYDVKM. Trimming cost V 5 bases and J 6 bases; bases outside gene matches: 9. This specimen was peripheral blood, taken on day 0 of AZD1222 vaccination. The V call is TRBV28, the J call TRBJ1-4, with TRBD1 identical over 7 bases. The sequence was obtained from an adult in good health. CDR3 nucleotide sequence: TGTGCCAGCAGTCCCTGGTCAGGGGGGGATGAAAAACTGTTTTTT. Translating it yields CASSPWSGGDEKLFF.